This T cell receptor (beta chain) was sequenced for a study of cytomegalovirus exposure and HLA in healthy donors. Looking at the study overall: In a later analysis, the roughly 130 validation repertoires were reported to have used the same platform as the roughly 730 first-cohort repertoires.

The donors were in the approximately 120-subject validation cohort; that cohort was separate from the approximately 670-subject first cohort. Sequencing was performed with immunoSEQ multiplex PCR; in TCRdb, only in-frame clones are kept and a portion is missing. The table records 90,000 to 150,000 clones, roughly 90% of them present only once. V lost 3 bases, J lost 5 bases, and 4 bases stayed unmatched. This CDR3 comprises 13 residues. Germline V gives CDR1 SGHVS, CDR2 FQNEAQ. The sample was PBMCs. V gene TRBV7-8 combines with J gene TRBJ2-7; 7 bases match TRBD1. This clonotype was obtained from a woman in her late teens or twenties in good health and CMV-seropositive. The CDR3 DNA is TGTGCCAGCAGCTTCGACAGGGAGAACGAGCAGTACTTC. It translates to CASSFDRENEQYF.